This T cell receptor beta chain was identified during a study of monozygotic twins with inflammatory bowel disease. The template-switching step introduced UMIs that carried a 6-nucleotide sample barcode. TCRdb re-analyzed the 5' RACE reads; it lists each CDR3 protein once, without DNA. This listing includes 200,000 to 250,000 distinct CDR3 sequences. Points from the study as a whole: Varying immunosuppressive regimens may have increased patient repertoire variability. Repertoire similarity was not found to differ between concordant and discordant twins, possibly from limited power. Patients with IBD had less TCRbeta diversity (inverse Simpson) than their healthy co-twins.

The CDR3 runs to 14 residues. The germline V gene has CDR1 DFQATT and CDR2 SNEGSKA (reference sequence). As to this clonotype: Its target is not known.

This clonotype was obtained from a human donor with ulcerative colitis or Crohn's disease, or a healthy co-twin of an affected twin (not recorded which). This chain uses TRBV20-1 with TRBJ1-1; TCRdb indicates TRBD1, and absent DNA this call remains unverified. Sequenced: blood. The CDR3 reads CSARRPGIGTEAFF.